The entry that follows covers one T cell receptor (beta chain) sequence. Germline V gives CDR1 SGHNT, CDR2 YENEEA. V lost 2 bases and J lost 2, with 6 bases in between. This CDR3 has 13 amino acids. These data come from a study of blood T cell repertoires in COVID-19. Sequencing was performed with immunoSEQ multiplex PCR; in TCRdb, only in-frame clones are kept and a portion is missing. The repertoire holds about 180,000 clones, with approximately 80% as singletons. The genes are TRBV11-3 and TRBJ1-1; D gene uncertain. This clonotype was sampled from a man aged 55 to 70 who had been exposed to COVID-19. Sequenced: PBMCs or T cells enriched from blood (not recorded which). As DNA, the CDR3 is TGTGCCAGCAGCTTATCCCAAAACACTGAAGCTTTCTTT. It is translated as CASSLSQNTEAFF.